This T cell receptor beta chain was captured by sequencing in a study of CD8+ T cells in alopecia areata. Study observations and caveats: The study found TCR sharing across patients less clear than in mice, possibly for HLA reasons.

From alopecia areata patients, lesional scalp punch biopsies and peripheral blood were collected. PBMCs yielded sorted CD4+ and CD8+ T cells. This clone was observed a few times. Its specificity is unknown. The sequencing template was cDNA reverse transcribed from extracted RNA. Repertoires were generated with immunoSEQ multiplex PCR, while TCRdb's copy carries only in-frame clones and drops some. The profile shows about 110,000 clones, 55% to 60% of them singletons. J lost 6 bases, V lost 4 bases, and 13 bases had no gene match. Looked up from germline, CDR1 is SGDLS and CDR2 is YYNGEE. The CDR3 covers 15 residues.

The source of this sequence is a human donor with alopecia areata. The sequenced material came from NKG2D-low CD8+ T cells sorted from blood. The V gene is TRBV9, the J gene TRBJ2-7; 7 bases fit TRBD1. CDR3 sequence: CASSPRTGGGSEQYF. The CDR3 DNA reads as TGTGCCAGCAGCCCCCGGACAGGTGGGGGATCCGAGCAGTACTTC. Using reference TRBV9 and TRBJ2-7 for the parts outside the CDR3, the full variable domain is DSGVTQTPKHLITATGQRVTLRCSPRSGDLSVYWYQQSLDQGLQFLIQYYNGEERAKGNILERFSAQQFPDLHSELNLSSLELGDSALYFCASSPRTGGGSEQYFGPGTRLTVT.